A selection of T cell receptor beta chains follows, all from one sample in a study of blood T cell repertoires in COVID-19. The assay was immunoSEQ multiplex PCR, and TCRdb's table has in-frame clones only and misses some. The sample includes tens of thousands of clones, 60% to 85% seen only once; the top ten take under 50%. Sequenced sample: peripheral blood. The receptor source for this set is a human donor in a cohort sampled during active COVID-19. CDR3s include the opening cysteine and the closing phenylalanine or tryptophan. A D gene is named only where the DNA matches it firmly. The size of a clone is reported for some rows only, either as once, few or many, or as a class for expanded clones.

J gene | D gene | clone size | V gene | CDR3 protein | CDR3 DNA
TRBJ2-7 | TRBD2 | NA | TRBV9 | CASSDRGASGSCDEQYF | TGTGCCAGCAGCGACCGAGGGGCTAGCGGGAGTTGCGACGAGCAGTACTTC
TRBJ2-3 | NA | NA | TRBV27 | CASSLWRQAADTQYF | TGTGCCAGCAGTTTATGGAGGCAGGCGGCAGATACGCAGTATTTT
TRBJ2-6 | NA | NA | TRBV4-3 | CASSQRFGANVLTF | TGCGCCAGCAGCCAACGGTTTGGGGCCAACGTCCTGACTTTC
TRBJ1-6 | NA | NA | TRBV12-3/TRBV12-4 | CASARGNSPLHF | TGTGCCAGCGCGAGGGGGAATTCACCCCTCCACTTT
TRBJ2-1 | TRBD1 | NA | TRBV10-3 | CAISGGGQAFSYNEQFF | TGTGCCATCAGTGGTGGCGGACAGGCTTTCTCCTACAATGAGCAGTTCTTC
TRBJ2-7 | TRBD2 | NA | TRBV28 | CASSPSGRSVLDEQYF | TGTGCCAGCAGTCCTAGCGGGAGATCTGTACTCGACGAGCAGTACTTC
TRBJ2-2 | NA | NA | TRBV30 | CAWNVKASDFNGELFF | TGTGCCTGGAATGTAAAGGCTAGCGACTTTAACGGGGAGCTGTTTTTT
TRBJ2-2 | NA | few | TRBV7-9 | CASSRGTTGLSGELFF | TGTGCCAGCAGCCGGGGGACGACAGGGCTCTCCGGGGAGCTGTTTTTT
TRBJ1-1 | NA | few | TRBV30 | CAWSTLVATEAFF | TGTGCCTGGAGTACCCTCGTAGCCACTGAAGCTTTCTTT
TRBJ2-1 | TRBD2 | few | TRBV19 | CASSKIAGGANEQFF | TGTGCCAGTAGTAAGATAGCGGGAGGTGCCAATGAGCAGTTCTTC
TRBJ2-3 | TRBD2 | NA | TRBV11-2 | CASSRWTSGTDTQYF | TGTGCCAGCAGCCGATGGACTAGCGGGACAGATACGCAGTATTTT
TRBJ2-3 | NA | NA | TRBV2 | CASSRQATDTQYF | TGTGCCAGCAGTAGGCAGGCCACAGATACGCAGTATTTT
TRBJ2-7 | NA | NA | TRBV6-5 | CASSYALGTYEQYF | TGTGCCAGCAGTTACGCTCTAGGAACCTACGAGCAGTACTTC
TRBJ2-7 | TRBD2 | NA | TRBV5-1 | CASSLARLAGSYEQYF | TGCGCCAGCAGCTTGGCCAGGCTAGCGGGCTCCTACGAGCAGTACTTC
TRBJ2-7 | TRBD1 | NA | TRBV2 | CASRAGTGGYEQYF | TGTGCCAGCAGGGCCGGGACAGGGGGCTACGAGCAGTACTTC
TRBJ2-7 | NA | once | TRBV2 | CASTNSYEQYF | TGTGCCAGCACAAACTCCTACGAGCAGTACTTC
TRBJ2-7 | TRBD2 | few | TRBV6-5 | CATRLAASSYEQYF | TGTGCCACCAGACTAGCGGCAAGCTCCTACGAGCAGTACTTC
TRBJ2-5 | TRBD2 | few | TRBV7-2 | CASLAVAGDWETQYF | TGTGCCAGCCTGGCGGTAGCGGGAGATTGGGAGACCCAGTACTTC
TRBJ2-5 | NA | NA | TRBV5-1 | CASSLVRGETQYF | TGCGCCAGCAGCCTAGTGAGGGGGGAGACCCAGTACTTC
TRBJ2-6 | NA | NA | TRBV3-1/TRBV3-2 | CASSQGGRANVLTF | TGTGCCAGCAGCCAAGGGGGCAGGGCCAACGTCCTGACTTTC
TRBJ2-7 | NA | NA | TRBV5-5 | CASSSPPRSTVRYEQYF | TGTGCCAGCAGCTCCCCGCCTCGGTCCACAGTCCGCTACGAGCAGTACTTC
TRBJ2-2 | NA | NA | TRBV4-3 | CASSIDLTAGELFF | TGCGCCAGCAGCATAGATCTGACAGCCGGGGAGCTGTTTTTT
TRBJ1-1 | TRBD1 | NA | TRBV7-6 | CASSVTGGILGTEAFF | TGTGCCAGCAGCGTGACAGGGGGCATCCTAGGAACTGAAGCTTTCTTT
TRBJ2-5 | NA | NA | TRBV28 | CASSPGTSETQYF | TGTGCCAGCAGCCCCGGGACATCAGAGACCCAGTACTTC
TRBJ2-1 | TRBD1 | NA | TRBV3-1/TRBV3-2 | CASSQGQQGRGQFF | TGTGCCAGCAGCCAAGGTCAACAGGGGCGAGGGCAGTTCTTC
TRBJ2-5 | TRBD2 | NA | TRBV4-3 | CASSREPSGNQETQYF | TGCGCCAGCAGCCGAGAGCCTAGCGGAAACCAAGAGACCCAGTACTTC
TRBJ1-2 | NA | NA | TRBV9 | CASSARPAGLRYGYTF | TGTGCCAGCAGCGCCCGACCTGCGGGACTTCGCTATGGCTACACCTTC
TRBJ2-1 | NA | NA | TRBV7-2 | CASSLSAGRYNEQFF | TGTGCCAGCAGCTTAAGTGCGGGGCGGTACAATGAGCAGTTCTTC
TRBJ2-7 | TRBD1 | few | TRBV6-5 | CASSYRGGQGAFEQYF | TGTGCCAGCAGTTACCGCGGGGGACAGGGGGCCTTTGAGCAGTACTTC
TRBJ1-5 | TRBD1 | NA | TRBV7-3 | CASSSQGSNQPQHF | TGTGCCAGCAGCTCACAGGGGAGCAATCAGCCCCAGCATTTT
TRBJ2-5 | TRBD1 | NA | TRBV6-5 | CASSYLGTAGTQYF | TGTGCCAGCAGTTACCTGGGGACAGCAGGGACCCAGTACTTC
TRBJ2-1 | TRBD2 | few | TRBV2 | CASSSGGLAGYNEQFF | TGTGCCAGCAGTTCGGGGGGACTAGCGGGATACAATGAGCAGTTCTTC
TRBJ2-7 | NA | NA | TRBV11-3 | CASSLAGNLYEQYF | TGTGCCAGCAGCTTAGCGGGGAACCTCTACGAGCAGTACTTC
TRBJ2-7 | NA | NA | TRBV2 | CASSSGLVYEQYF | TGTGCCAGCTCGAGTGGACTGGTTTACGAGCAGTACTTC
TRBJ2-3 | NA | NA | TRBV4-3 | CASRIGQGHTDTQYF | TGCGCCAGCAGAATCGGGCAGGGACACACAGATACGCAGTATTTT
TRBJ2-7 | NA | NA | TRBV7-2 | CASSTDSLGEQYF | TGTGCCAGCAGCACCGACAGCTTGGGCGAGCAGTACTTC
TRBJ2-1 | NA | NA | TRBV21-1 | CASRGQEWNEQFF | TGTGCCAGCAGGGGACAGGAGTGGAATGAGCAGTTCTTC
TRBJ2-4 | TRBD2 | once | TRBV5-1 | CASRLAGVSKNIQYF | TGCGCCAGTAGACTAGCGGGAGTATCCAAAAACATTCAGTACTTC
TRBJ1-1 | NA | NA | TRBV28 | CASSIRGGHTEAFF | TGTGCCAGCAGTATCCGGGGGGGGCACACTGAAGCTTTCTTT
TRBJ1-4 | NA | NA | TRBV5-5 | CASSPTPIYTKLFF | TGTGCCAGCAGCCCCACCCCGATATACACCAAACTGTTTTTT
TRBJ2-3 | TRBD2 | NA | TRBV11-2 | CASRPTSGRAHTQYF | TGTGCCAGCAGACCCACTAGCGGGAGGGCGCATACGCAGTATTTT
TRBJ2-2 | NA | NA | TRBV28 | CASSASPVNTGELFF | TGTGCCAGCAGTGCCAGTCCCGTGAACACCGGGGAGCTGTTTTTT
TRBJ1-3 | NA | NA | TRBV9 | CASSVEIGGSGNTIYF | TGTGCCAGCAGCGTAGAGATAGGGGGCTCTGGAAACACCATATATTTT
TRBJ2-1 | NA | NA | TRBV21-1 | CASSTWGTSGPEEQFF | TGTGCCAGCAGCACCTGGGGGACTAGCGGGCCGGAGGAGCAGTTCTTC
TRBJ2-7 | NA | NA | TRBV3-1/TRBV3-2 | CASSHSAGISYEQYF | TGTGCCAGCAGCCACAGCGCCGGGATTTCCTACGAGCAGTACTTC
TRBJ2-1 | NA | NA | TRBV28 | CASREGEQFF | TGTGCCAGCAGGGAGGGCGAGCAGTTCTTC
TRBJ1-6 | NA | few | TRBV5-1 | CASSLVSGGNSALHF | TGCGCCAGCAGCTTGGTATCTGGAGGGAATTCGGCCCTCCACTTT
TRBJ2-3 | NA | NA | TRBV29-1 | CSVETAMTQYF | TGCAGCGTTGAGACAGCCATGACGCAGTATTTT
TRBJ2-7 | TRBD2 | few | TRBV2 | CASKGLQPDEQYF | TGTGCCAGCAAGGGACTACAACCCGACGAGCAGTACTTC
TRBJ2-1 | NA | NA | TRBV28 | CASSLEQVGNEQFF | TGTGCCAGCAGTTTGGAACAGGTCGGCAATGAGCAGTTCTTC
TRBJ2-7 | NA | NA | TRBV5-4 | CASSSGAGTSYEQYF | TGTGCCAGCAGCTCAGGGGCAGGTACCTCCTACGAGCAGTACTTC
TRBJ2-6 | NA | NA | TRBV19 | CASSMKVAVLSGANVLTF | TGTGCCAGTAGTATGAAGGTAGCGGTGCTATCTGGGGCCAACGTCCTGACTTTC
TRBJ2-1 | TRBD1 | once | TRBV7-7 | CASSRGGNTYNEQFF | TGTGCTAGCAGCCGAGGGGGCAATACCTACAATGAGCAGTTCTTC
TRBJ2-1 | NA | once | TRBV28 | CASSLLGEQFF | TGTGCCAGCAGTTTACTCGGTGAGCAGTTCTTC
TRBJ2-7 | TRBD2 | NA | TRBV7-6 | CASSLEREGRYEQYF | TGTGCCAGCAGCTTAGAGCGGGAGGGCCGGTACGAGCAGTACTTC
TRBJ1-1 | NA | NA | TRBV19 | CASSKTEGLGTEAFF | TGTGCCAGTAGTAAAACCGAGGGCTTGGGGACTGAAGCTTTCTTT
TRBJ2-1 | NA | NA | TRBV27 | CASTGSDRKYNEQFF | TGTGCCAGCACCGGGTCGGACAGAAAGTACAATGAGCAGTTCTTC